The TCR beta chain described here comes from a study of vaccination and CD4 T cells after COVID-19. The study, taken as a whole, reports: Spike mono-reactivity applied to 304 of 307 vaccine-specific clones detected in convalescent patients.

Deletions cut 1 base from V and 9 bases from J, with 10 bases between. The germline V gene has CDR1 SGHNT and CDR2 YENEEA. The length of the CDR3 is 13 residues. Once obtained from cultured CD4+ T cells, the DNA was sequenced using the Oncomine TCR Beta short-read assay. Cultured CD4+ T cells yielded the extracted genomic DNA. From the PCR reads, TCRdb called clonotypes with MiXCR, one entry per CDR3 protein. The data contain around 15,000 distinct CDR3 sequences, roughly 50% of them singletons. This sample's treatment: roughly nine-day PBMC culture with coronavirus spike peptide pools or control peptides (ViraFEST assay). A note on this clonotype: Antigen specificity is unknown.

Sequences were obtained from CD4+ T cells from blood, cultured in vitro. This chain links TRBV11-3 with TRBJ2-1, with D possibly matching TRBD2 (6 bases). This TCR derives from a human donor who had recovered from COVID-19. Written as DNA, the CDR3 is TGTGCCAGCAGCTTAGCGGGAGTGAGTGAGCAGTTCTTC. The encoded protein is CASSLAGVSEQFF. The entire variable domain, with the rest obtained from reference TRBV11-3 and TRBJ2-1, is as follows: EAGVVQSPRYKIIEKKQPVAFWCNPISGHNTLYWYLQNLGQGPELLIRYENEEAVDDSQLPKDRFSAERLKGVDSTLKIQPAELGDSAVYLCASSLAGVSEQFFGPGTRLTVL.